The source of this TCR beta chain is a study of cytomegalovirus exposure and HLA in healthy donors. Generated by immunoSEQ multiplex PCR, the TCRdb table keeps only in-frame clones and is missing some. The sample contains 150,000 to 250,000 clones, roughly 84% of which appear only once. Study-wide results and caveats: CMV antigen specificity was confirmed in vitro for three CMV-associated chains. Generally TCR sequences proved uncommon, though certain public TCRs appeared in numerous donors. The study labeled 170 or so TCR beta chains cytomegalovirus-associated. Published work reported that the classifier diagnosed cytomegalovirus status with high specificity and sensitivity.

V was clipped by 6 bases and J by 0 bases, with 12 bases between them. CDR1 and CDR2 (germline): SNHLY, FYNNEI. CDR3 length: 15 residues. With respect to this clone: Its antigen is not identified.

The receptor's source is a woman in her thirties in good health and CMV-seropositive. The chain is built from TRBV2 and TRBJ2-1, with a possible D match to TRBD2 (6 bases). The sequenced material came from PBMCs. The CDR3 DNA follows: TGTGCCAGCAGGAAGGAGGGTATCTCCTACAATGAGCAGTTCTTC. It translates to CASRKEGISYNEQFF.